This TCR beta chain emerged from a study of T cells in Graves' hyperthyroidism and ophthalmopathy. This clonotype was detected ten times or more. The source of the PBMCs was less than 12 ml of fresh peripheral blood. Amplified regions were TCR beta CDR3 sequences from RNA transcripts. The study used the HTBI primer set for a first-round RT-PCR of the TCR CDR3. TCRdb redid the calling of the multiplex PCR reads with MiXCR, one entry per CDR3 protein. The sample lists some 740,000 distinct CDR3 sequences, 11% to 15% occurring once. The sample was blood. The TCR sequence derives from a woman between 18 and 29 years old with Graves' hyperthyroidism.

CDR3 nucleotides: TGTGCCAGCAGTGCACAGGGGAGCACAGATACGCAGTATTTT. Translated: CASSAQGSTDTQYF. This chain links TRBV2 with TRBJ2-3; 7 bases map to TRBD1. The ends lost 4 bases at V and 0 bases at J; junction bases unmatched: 1. The length of the CDR3 is 14 residues. The germline V gene has CDR1 SNHLY and CDR2 FYNNEI.